This T cell receptor beta chain is from a study of identical twins. Each CDR3 protein gets one entry after TCRdb re-called the 5' RACE reads with MiXCR. Of 310,000 or so distinct CDR3 sequences in the sample, nearly 9.5% were seen once. This clonotype was seen ten or more times. These data were also filed under a second study, of yellow fever vaccine responses in identical twins.

The receptor's source is a woman aged 18-29 years in good health. The specimen was CD8+ T cells sorted from blood.

In DNA form, the CDR3 reads TGTGCCGCCGGGCTGGGGACTAGCGACGAGCAGTACTTC. It codes for CAAGLGTSDEQYF. The rearrangement links TRBV10-3 to TRBJ2-7; TRBD2 matches 10 bases. This CDR3 contains 13 residues. Germline V lookup: CDR1 ENHRY, CDR2 SYGVKD. V gave up 11 bases and J gave up 5 bases; unmatched junction bases: 9.